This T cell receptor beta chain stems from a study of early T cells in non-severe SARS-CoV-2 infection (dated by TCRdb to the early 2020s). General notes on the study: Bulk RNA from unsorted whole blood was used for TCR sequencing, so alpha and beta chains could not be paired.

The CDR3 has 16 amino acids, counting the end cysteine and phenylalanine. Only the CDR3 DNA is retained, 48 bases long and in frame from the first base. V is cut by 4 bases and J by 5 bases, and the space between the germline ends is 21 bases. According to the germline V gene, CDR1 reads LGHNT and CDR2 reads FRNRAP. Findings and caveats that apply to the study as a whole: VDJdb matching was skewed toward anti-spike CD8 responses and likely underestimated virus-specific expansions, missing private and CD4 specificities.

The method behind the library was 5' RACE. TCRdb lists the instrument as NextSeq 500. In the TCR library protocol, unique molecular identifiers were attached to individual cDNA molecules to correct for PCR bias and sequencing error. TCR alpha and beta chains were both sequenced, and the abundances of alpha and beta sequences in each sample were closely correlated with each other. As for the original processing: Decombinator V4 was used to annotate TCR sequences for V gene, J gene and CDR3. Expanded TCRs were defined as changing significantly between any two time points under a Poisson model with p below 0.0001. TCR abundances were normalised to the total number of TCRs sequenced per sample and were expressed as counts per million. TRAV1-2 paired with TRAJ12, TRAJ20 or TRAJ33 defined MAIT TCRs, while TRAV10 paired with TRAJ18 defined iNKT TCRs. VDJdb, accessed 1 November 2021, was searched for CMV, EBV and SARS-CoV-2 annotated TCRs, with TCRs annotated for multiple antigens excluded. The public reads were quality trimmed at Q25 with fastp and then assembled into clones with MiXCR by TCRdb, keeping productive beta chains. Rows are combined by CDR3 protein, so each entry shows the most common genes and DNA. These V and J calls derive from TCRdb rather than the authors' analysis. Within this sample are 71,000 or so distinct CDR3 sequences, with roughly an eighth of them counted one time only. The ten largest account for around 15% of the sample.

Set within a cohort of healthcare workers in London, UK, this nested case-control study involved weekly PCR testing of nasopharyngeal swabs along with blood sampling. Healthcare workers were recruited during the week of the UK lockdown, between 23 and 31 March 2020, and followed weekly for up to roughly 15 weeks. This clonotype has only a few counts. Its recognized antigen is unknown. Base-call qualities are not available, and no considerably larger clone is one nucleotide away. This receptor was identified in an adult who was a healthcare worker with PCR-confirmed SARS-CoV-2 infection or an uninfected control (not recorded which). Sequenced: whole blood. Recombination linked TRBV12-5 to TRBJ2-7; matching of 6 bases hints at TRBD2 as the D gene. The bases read TGTGCTAGTGGTTCGGGGGATGTTGGACAAATCGACGAGCAGTACTTC. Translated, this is CASGSGDVGQIDEQYF.